The rows below give T cell receptor beta chains drawn from one sample of a study of spatial heterogeneity in lung cancer. Via MiXCR, TCRdb re-called the 5' RACE reads, giving one row per CDR3 protein. Of around 120,000 distinct CDR3 sequences in the sample, more than 9% were seen once. The sequences come from PBMCs, collected at follow-up. The receptors were sampled from a male donor with early-stage non-small cell lung cancer. The CDR3 runs from the conserved cysteine through the conserved F or W. The D gene is left open where the match is weak. Rows may omit the clone size; those that give it use once, few, many or a size class.

clone_size,j_call,d_call,v_call,cdr3_nt,cdr3_aa
NA,TRBJ1-5,TRBD1,TRBV28,TGTGCCAGCCGACAGGGCAGCCAGCCCCAGCATTTT,CASRQGSQPQHF
NA,TRBJ2-2,TRBD1,TRBV29-1,TGCAGCGTTCGTAGACAGGGTAACACCGGGGAGCTGTTTTTT,CSVRRQGNTGELFF
few,TRBJ1-2,NA,TRBV28,TGTGCCAGCAGTTTTAAGGGGTTGAACTATGGCTACACCTTC,CASSFKGLNYGYTF
NA,TRBJ2-7,NA,TRBV7-3,TGTGCCAGCAGCGCGGGGACAGCGAGCTCCTACGAGCAGTACTTC,CASSAGTASSYEQYF
few,TRBJ2-5,NA,TRBV6-6,TGTGCCAGCCGGACACAGGCATTCCAAGAGACCCAGTACTTC,CASRTQAFQETQYF
NA,TRBJ2-3,NA,TRBV6-1,TGTGCCAGCACGATTGCAGGAAACGCAGATACGCAGTATTTT,CASTIAGNADTQYF
many,TRBJ1-1,TRBD1,TRBV10-3,TGTGCCATCAGAGACAGGGGGTGGGGTGACACTGAAGCTTTCTTT,CAIRDRGWGDTEAFF
NA,TRBJ2-2,NA,TRBV20-1,TGCAGTGCCTCGACCGCGGGCACACACACCGGGGAGCTGTTTTTT,CSASTAGTHTGELFF
many,TRBJ1-2,TRBD1,TRBV29-1,TGCAGCGTAGTTACAGGGGATTTCTATGGCTACACCTTC,CSVVTGDFYGYTF
few,TRBJ2-1,TRBD1,TRBV6-2/TRBV6-3,TGTGCCAGCAGTTACCCAACTCTTCTAGTGACAGGGATCTACAATGAGCAGTTCTTC,CASSYPTLLVTGIYNEQFF
NA,TRBJ2-7,TRBD1,TRBV29-1,TGCAGCGTGGGGGGACAGGAGTCCTACGAGCAGTACTTC,CSVGGQESYEQYF
NA,TRBJ2-4,NA,TRBV7-8,TGTGCCAGCAGCTTAACGCGTTTGGTTTCTATTCAGTACTTC,CASSLTRLVSIQYF
many,TRBJ2-7,NA,TRBV4-1,TGCGCCAGCAGCCAAGATCTTGGGGGGCCGGCCTACGAGCAGTACTTC,CASSQDLGGPAYEQYF
few,TRBJ2-7,NA,TRBV11-2,TGTGCCAGCAGAGTACAAGGACCCGACTACGAGCAGTACTTC,CASRVQGPDYEQYF
many,TRBJ1-1,NA,TRBV7-9,TGTGCCAGCAGCCCCTGGGGGGTCGCTGAAGCTTTCTTT,CASSPWGVAEAFF
few,TRBJ2-1,NA,TRBV28,TGTGCCAGCAGTCCCCCAGACACCATCAACAGTGATGAGCAGTTCTTC,CASSPPDTINSDEQFF
NA,TRBJ2-7,TRBD2,TRBV7-2,TGTGCCAGCAGCTCTGGACTAGCGGGGAACTACGAGCAGTACTTC,CASSSGLAGNYEQYF
many,TRBJ2-7,TRBD2,TRBV20-1,TGCAGTGCCCCCCCCGGGGGGGCTCGAGAGCAGTACTTC,CSAPPGGAREQYF
NA,TRBJ2-7,NA,TRBV7-9,TGTGCCAGCTCAGCCACCGGGCGTCTGGGCGAGCAGTACTTC,CASSATGRLGEQYF
many,TRBJ2-7,TRBD2,TRBV20-1,TGCAGTGCTAGAGGCGGGGGGGCCGTCAACCCCTACGAGCAGTACTTC,CSARGGGAVNPYEQYF
many,TRBJ2-7,TRBD2,TRBV7-9,TGTGCCAGCAGCCCGGGGACTAGCGGGGGGAGAGAGCAGTACTTC,CASSPGTSGGREQYF
few,TRBJ1-1,NA,TRBV3-1,TGTGCCAGCAGCCAAGAAGGCAGGGGTGGGACTGAAGCTTTCTTT,CASSQEGRGGTEAFF
NA,TRBJ2-7,NA,TRBV30,TGTGCCTGGAGTGTAAGGTACCAGGACACCTTCACAATCTACGAGCAGTACTTC,CAWSVRYQDTFTIYEQYF
NA,TRBJ2-1,TRBD1,TRBV5-1,TGCGCCAGCAGCGGACAGGTGGCCCTATCTTACAATGAGCAGTTCTTC,CASSGQVALSYNEQFF
many,TRBJ2-2,NA,TRBV12-3/TRBV12-4,TGTGCCAGCAGTTTAGCGCAACAAACCGGGGAGCTGTTTTTT,CASSLAQQTGELFF
few,TRBJ1-5,NA,TRBV28,TGTGCCAGCAGTTTATCCAGTACAGGGCCGAATCAGCCCCAGCATTTT,CASSLSSTGPNQPQHF
NA,TRBJ2-3,NA,TRBV20-1,TGCAGTGCTAAGGACCCCTCCACAGATATGCAGTATTTT,CSAKDPSTDMQYF
NA,TRBJ1-1,TRBD1,TRBV5-5,TGTGCCAGCAGCTTCCGACCGGGACAGGGAAGCACTGAAGCTTTCTTT,CASSFRPGQGSTEAFF
few,TRBJ2-7,NA,TRBV5-4,TGTGCCAGCAGCTTCCCCAGCAGCTACGAGCAGTACTTC,CASSFPSSYEQYF
many,TRBJ2-7,TRBD2,TRBV23-1,TGCGCCAGCAGTCAGTTAAAGGGAGGGGACTGCTACGAGCAGTACTTC,CASSQLKGGDCYEQYF
many,TRBJ2-1,NA,TRBV7-2,TGTGCCAGCAGCTTAGCCCAGGGATCCTACAATGAGCAGTTCTTC,CASSLAQGSYNEQFF
NA,TRBJ1-1,NA,TRBV7-8,TGTGCCAGCAGCTTAGTGGTGGTGAGGGGCTTCACTGAAGCTTTCTTT,CASSLVVVRGFTEAFF
NA,TRBJ2-7,TRBD2,TRBV28,TGTGCCAGCAGTTCCGCGGGGGGGCCGACCGAGCAGTACTTC,CASSSAGGPTEQYF
few,TRBJ2-2,NA,TRBV7-8,TGTGCCAGCAGCCCCCGCAGCGACTTGGGGCTGTTTTTT,CASSPRSDLGLFF
many,TRBJ2-7,NA,TRBV20-1,TGCAGTGCTAGACCCGGTGGAGTCTACGAGCAGTACTTC,CSARPGGVYEQYF
few,TRBJ1-3,NA,TRBV3-1,TGTGCCAGCGGACGGACCGCCTCTGGAAACACCATATATTTT,CASGRTASGNTIYF
few,TRBJ1-2,TRBD1,TRBV5-1,TGCGCCAGCAGCCGCGCGACAGGGATCAACTATGGCTACACCTTC,CASSRATGINYGYTF
many,TRBJ2-7,TRBD1,TRBV28,TGTGCCAGCAGTTACCGGGACAGTTTTTTTTTC,CASSYRDSFFF
few,TRBJ2-2,TRBD2,TRBV29-1,TGCAGCGTGAGGACTAGAATGGGTGGCACCGGGGAGCTGTTTTTT,CSVRTRMGGTGELFF
NA,TRBJ2-5,TRBD1,TRBV6-2/TRBV6-3,TGTGCCAGCACTTACCGGGGACAGGGCCCAGAGACCCAGTACTTC,CASTYRGQGPETQYF
many,TRBJ2-3,TRBD2,TRBV29-1,TGCAGCGTTGAAGGGGCTAGCGGGGAAAACACAGATACGCAGTATTTT,CSVEGASGENTDTQYF
many,TRBJ1-4,NA,TRBV7-9,TGTGCCAGCAGCTTTCGCCAGACTGAAAAACTGTTTTTT,CASSFRQTEKLFF
few,TRBJ2-7,TRBD1,TRBV20-1,TGCAGTGCTAGAAGCGGGACAGGGGTCTTCGAGCAGTACTTC,CSARSGTGVFEQYF
NA,TRBJ2-5,NA,TRBV7-2,TGTGCCAGCAGCTTAGCAGGTAGCCGTACGGCCCAGTACTTC,CASSLAGSRTAQYF
NA,TRBJ2-3,TRBD1,TRBV29-1,TGCAGCGTTCCATCAGGGGGCGTAGTCACAGATACGCAGTATTTT,CSVPSGGVVTDTQYF
few,TRBJ2-2,NA,TRBV7-8,TGTGCCAGCAGCTTCTACCGGACGTCCCGGGAGCTGTTTTTT,CASSFYRTSRELFF
NA,TRBJ1-2,NA,TRBV7-2,TGTGCCAGCAGCTCACAGGGATCCCCCTATGGCTACACCTTC,CASSSQGSPYGYTF
few,TRBJ1-5,NA,TRBV19,TGTGCCAGCCAGACAGAGAATAGCAATCAGCCCCAGCATTTT,CASQTENSNQPQHF
NA,TRBJ1-5,NA,TRBV10-3,TGTGCCATCAGTGAGTCGGGTGACAGGTTATGGCGGGGCAATCAGCCCCAGCATTTT,CAISESGDRLWRGNQPQHF
few,TRBJ2-3,NA,TRBV7-9,TGTGCCAGCAGCTTAGAGACCCCCTACACAGATACGCAGTATTTT,CASSLETPYTDTQYF
NA,TRBJ2-5,NA,TRBV7-2,TGTGCCAGCAGCTTCTTCAGTGGCCAACAAGAGACCCAGTACTTC,CASSFFSGQQETQYF
many,TRBJ2-3,TRBD1,TRBV20-1,TGCAGTGCCCATTCAGGGGGCAGGGGAGATACGCAGTATTTT,CSAHSGGRGDTQYF
many,TRBJ2-2,NA,TRBV6-5,TGTGCCAGCAGCCGGACAGCCGGTACCGGGGAGCTGTTTTTT,CASSRTAGTGELFF
few,TRBJ1-1,NA,TRBV7-8,TGTGCCAGCAGCATAAGTCCGGGGAACACTGAAGCTTTCTTT,CASSISPGNTEAFF